The next 9 T cell receptor beta chains were all read from a single sample in a study of shared clonotypes between healthy human individuals. The repertoire was sequenced with immunoSEQ multiplex PCR; TCRdb's copy has only in-frame clones and lacks some. The sample has under 1,900,000 clones; about 98.5% are singletons. The sequencing sample was made of naive CD4+ T cells sorted from blood. As to subset: CD45RA+ positively selected. The receptors stem from a man aged 25 to 40 in good health.

The chain is built from TRBV5-1 and TRBJ2-7, with TRBD1 as a possible D gene (5 bases). Germline V gene sequence: CDR1 SGHRS, CDR2 YFSETQ. The CDR3 contains 16 residues. Trimming took 3 bases from V and 2 from J, leaving 18 bases between them. DNA for the CDR3: TGCGCCAGCAGCTCGAATACAAACAGGTACGCCTACGAGCAGTACTTC. It encodes CASSSNTNRYAYEQYF.

The rearrangement uses TRBV5-8 and TRBJ1-4, with 8 bases identical to TRBD1. Trimming removed 2 bases from V and 0 bases from J; junction bases left unmatched: 0. The CDR3 is made up of 15 amino acids. Germline V lookup: CDR1 SGHTS, CDR2 YDEGEE. As DNA, the CDR3 is TGTGCCAGCAGCTTACAGGGGGCAACTAATGAAAAACTGTTTTTT. Amino acids: CASSLQGATNEKLFF.

This clone was seen once. The chain has TRBV4-1 and TRBJ1-1; D call uncertain. V was shortened by 0 bases and J by 0 bases, with 8 bases between the two germline ends. CDR1 MGHRA and CDR2 YSYEKL come from the germline V gene. The CDR3 runs 15 residues. CDR3 nucleotides: TGCGCCAGCAGCCAAGAACAGAGGATGAACACTGAAGCTTTCTTT. Its translation is CASSQEQRMNTEAFF.

This clone appeared a single time. The chain uses TRBV5-5 and TRBJ2-1; 8 positions match TRBD2. Germline V gene sequence: CDR1 SGHKS, CDR2 YYEKEE (reference sequence). The CDR3 extends over 16 amino acids. V lost 2 bases and J lost 3; bases outside the gene matches: 7. The CDR3 sequence: CASSFDERENYNEQFF. In DNA, the CDR3 is TGTGCCAGCAGCTTCGACGAGCGGGAGAACTACAATGAGCAGTTCTTC.

The J gene is TRBJ2-1, the V gene TRBV7-2, with 8 bases aligning to TRBD2. CDR1 is SGHTA and CDR2 is FQGNSA in the germline V gene. The CDR3 extends over 16 amino acids. J was trimmed by 8 bases and V by 1 base; bases with no gene match: 10. The CDR3 loop reads CASSLDISGISYEQFF. CDR3 in DNA: TGTGCCAGCAGCTTAGATATTAGCGGGATTAGCTATGAGCAGTTCTTC.

V gene TRBV5-6 combines with J gene TRBJ2-3; the D is unclear. Germline V gene lookup returns CDR1 SGHDT and CDR2 YYEEEE. The CDR3 contains 14 residues. V lost 1 base, J lost 1 base, and 7 bases lay in between. The CDR3 spells CASSLLLGTDTQYF. The CDR3, as DNA: TGTGCCAGCAGCTTGCTCTTAGGCACAGATACGCAGTATTTT.

The chain recombines TRBV19 with TRBJ1-2; 7 positions agree with TRBD1. In germline, CDR1 is LNHDA, CDR2 SQIVND (reference sequence). This CDR3 comprises 13 residues. J gave up 4 bases and V 3 bases, and 2 bases lay outside the gene matches. CDR3 in amino acids: CASSMRQGYGYTF. CDR3 sequence (DNA): TGTGCCAGTAGTATGCGACAGGGCTATGGCTACACCTTC. The complete variable domain, with remaining parts taken from reference TRBV19 and TRBJ1-2, reads DGGITQSPKYLFRKEGQNVTLSCEQNLNHDAMYWYRQDPGQGLRLIYYSQIVNDFQKGDIAEGYSVSREKKESFPLTVTSAQKNPTAFYLCASSMRQGYGYTFGSGTRLTVV.

The V call is TRBV11-2, the J call TRBJ1-2; D might be TRBD1 (5 bases). Between the trimmed V and J ends, which lost 4 bases and 4 bases, there was a span of 16 bases. Germline V gives CDR1 SGHAT, CDR2 FQNNGV. The CDR3 is 15 amino acids. The CDR3 sequence: CASSSPLGPFYGYTF. DNA for the CDR3: TGTGCCAGCAGCTCACCTCTGGGGCCTTTCTATGGCTACACCTTC.

The rearrangement uses TRBV5-1 and TRBJ1-3, with no clear D. Trimming pared 4 bases from V and 2 bases from J, leaving 10 bases between. This CDR3 region has 14 residues. Germline V gives CDR1 SGHRS, CDR2 YFSETQ. CDR3 region: CASSVGFPGNTIYF. The CDR3 coding sequence is TGCGCCAGCAGCGTGGGATTCCCTGGAAACACCATATATTTT.